A selection of T cell receptor beta chains follows, all from one sample in a study of T cell responses to AZD1222 COVID-19 vaccine. Assay: immunoSEQ multiplex PCR; the TCRdb copy retains only in-frame clones and omits some. The sample carries 100,000 to 150,000 clones, 80% to 90% recorded once. Sequenced material: peripheral blood, taken on day 0 of AZD1222 vaccination. All receptors derive from an adult in good health. Each CDR3 is given with its conserved first and last residue. Each record gives: CDR3 protein, J gene, V gene, CDR3 length.

CASSRTGGYTF,TRBJ1-2,TRBV6-5,11
CASSTGTQGLNTEAFF,TRBJ1-1,TRBV6-2/TRBV6-3,16
CASSGDRETDTEAFF,TRBJ1-1,TRBV6-7,15
CASSQDYGNEQFF,TRBJ2-1,TRBV4-1,13
CSASTDRVNSPLHF,TRBJ1-6,TRBV20-1,14
CASRPGRGNTGELFF,TRBJ2-2,TRBV4-1,15
CASSSDRADTQYF,TRBJ2-3,TRBV11-3,13
CASSLGLAESTDTQYF,TRBJ2-3,TRBV7-9,16
CASSPSGGGNTGELFF,TRBJ2-2,TRBV6-4,16
CASSPRQANTGELFF,TRBJ2-2,TRBV4-2,15
CASSGGQGVSNQPQHF,TRBJ1-5,TRBV7-6,16
CAILGQPGATYEQYF,TRBJ2-7,TRBV7-9,15
CASRPGTGADEQYF,TRBJ2-7,TRBV28,14
CASSKQGSYNSPLHF,TRBJ1-6,TRBV6-6,15
CASSTIGVTSNQPQHF,TRBJ1-5,TRBV19,16
CASSLSGSYNEQFF,TRBJ2-1,TRBV7-9,14
CASSSQSTGLNEQYF,TRBJ2-7,TRBV7-9,15
CATNQVVGTHEQFF,TRBJ2-1,TRBV28,14
CASSLEEEQYF,TRBJ2-7,TRBV5-1,11
CASSQEMNTEAFF,TRBJ1-1,TRBV5-1,13
CASSLTKMPGQVGYEQYF,TRBJ2-7,TRBV5-1,18
CASRNPGAHRPQHF,TRBJ1-5,TRBV28,14
CASSLGGTVANTEAFF,TRBJ1-1,TRBV7-2,16